These T cell receptor beta chains were read from a single sample in a study of blood T cells in healthy people across ages. Using its own MiXCR run on the 5' RACE reads, TCRdb lists one record per CDR3 protein. The table has more than 650,000 distinct CDR3 sequences, 53% seen once. The specimen sequenced was blood. Source of these receptors: a man aged 80 or over in good health. Both conserved end residues are part of each CDR3. Fields, in order: D gene, clone size, J gene, V gene, CDR3 protein, CDR3 DNA. The D gene is left open where the match is weak. For some rows the clone size is stated as once, few or many, or as a class when expanded; others skip it.

>TRBD2|-|TRBJ2-1|TRBV29-1
CSVSGLAGEYNEQFF
TGCAGCGTTTCGGGACTAGCGGGGGAATACAATGAGCAGTTCTTC
>-|-|TRBJ2-1|TRBV12-3/TRBV12-4
CASSFERQETQFF
TGTGCCAGCAGTTTCGAGCGGCAAGAGACCCAGTTCTTC
>-|-|TRBJ2-7|TRBV6-1
CASRRASDAYEQYF
TGTGCCAGCAGGCGGGCTAGCGACGCCTACGAGCAGTACTTC
>-|-|TRBJ2-1|TRBV14
CASSQGWYNEQFF
TGTGCCAGCAGCCAAGGTTGGTACAATGAGCAGTTCTTC
>TRBD1|-|TRBJ1-2|TRBV20-1
CSARPGQRPLPYGYTF
TGCAGTGCTAGACCGGGACAGAGGCCGCTACCGTATGGCTACACCTTC
>TRBD2|-|TRBJ2-5|TRBV3-1
CASRTLAEQETQYF
TGTGCCAGCAGGACACTAGCGGAACAAGAGACCCAGTACTTC
>TRBD1|-|TRBJ1-2|TRBV6-5
CASSYGTGWYGYTF
TGTGCCAGCAGTTACGGGACAGGGTGGTATGGCTACACCTTC
>-|-|TRBJ2-7|TRBV20-1
CSAPQEGGTYEQYF
TGCAGTGCTCCTCAGGAGGGAGGAACCTACGAGCAGTACTTC
>-|-|TRBJ2-1|TRBV2
CASSVEGSHNEQFF
TGTGCCAGCAGTGTGGAGGGGTCCCACAATGAGCAGTTCTTC
>TRBD1|-|TRBJ2-3|TRBV28
CASKGGSDTQYF
TGTGCCAGCAAAGGGGGCTCGGATACGCAGTATTTT
>TRBD1|few|TRBJ1-2|TRBV29-1
CSAGWGGGGFYGYTF
TGCAGCGCCGGTTGGGGTGGAGGGGGCTTCTATGGCTACACCTTC
>TRBD2|-|TRBJ2-6|TRBV4-2
CASSQGTSGRSGANVLTF
TGTGCCAGCAGCCAAGGGACTAGCGGGAGATCTGGGGCTAACGTCCTGACTTTC
>-|-|TRBJ2-5|TRBV29-1
CCVEGIRVQETQYF
TGCTGCGTTGAAGGAATCAGGGTCCAAGAGACCCAGTACTTC